The 8 T cell receptor beta chains below come from one sample, sequenced in a study of T cells after posttransplantation cyclophosphamide. Sequenced by immunoSEQ multiplex PCR; TCRdb stores in-frame clones only, minus some. The table shows about 20,000 clones, with 87% occurring only once. Busulfan-fludarabine conditioning, marrow transplant, and cyclophosphamide on days +3 and +4 were administered. The source material was PBMCs, sampled after allogeneic stem cell transplant with posttransplant cyclophosphamide. These receptors were taken from a female patient between 35 and 55 years old who received an allogeneic stem cell transplant from a related donor, was CMV-positive, and had no GVHD. Some of these T cells may belong to the graft donor.

The chain joins TRBV28 to TRBJ1-5; D may be TRBD1 (6 bases). This CDR3 comprises 14 residues. V gave up 7 bases and J gave up 3 bases, with 13 bases separating them. Germline loops: CDR1 MDHEN, CDR2 SYDVKM. The CDR3 nucleotides read TGTGCCAGCATGGATACAGGGTTCAATCAGCCCCAGCATTTT. Translation: CASMDTGFNQPQHF.

The chain is built from TRBV10-1 and TRBJ1-2; D might be TRBD1 (5 bases). The germline gives CDR1 WNHNN, CDR2 SYGVQD (reference sequence). This CDR3 is built from 12 residues. Trimming took 9 bases from V and 8 from J, leaving 16 bases between them. CDR3 in amino acids: CASPGLSVGYTF. CDR3 bases: TGCGCCAGTCCGGGACTGTCGGTGGGCTACACCTTC.

The chain recombines TRBV19 with TRBJ2-5; the D gene is possibly TRBD1 (6 bases). In germline, CDR1 is LNHDA, CDR2 SQIVND (reference sequence). V lost 3 bases, J lost 4 bases, and 12 bases lay in between. This CDR3 has 14 residues. The CDR3 loop reads CASSMDRRRETQYF. The DNA of the CDR3 is TGTGCCAGTAGTATGGACAGAAGGCGAGAGACCCAGTACTTC.

The genes are TRBV6-1 and TRBJ1-5; perhaps TRBD1 as D (5 bases). The germline V gene encodes CDR1 MNHNS and CDR2 SASEGT. Trimming took 3 bases from V and 5 from J, leaving 8 bases between them. This CDR3 has 13 amino acids. CDR3 nucleotide sequence: TGTGCCAGCAGTGATTCAGGGTATCAGCCCCAGCATTTT. This sequence encodes CASSDSGYQPQHF.

This chain links TRBV7-9 with TRBJ2-7; TRBD1 is a possible D gene (5 bases). The CDR3 covers 14 residues. Germline-derived CDR1 and CDR2 are SEHNR and FQNEAQ (reference sequence). V was shortened by 5 bases and J by 6 bases, with 17 bases between the two germline ends. The CDR3 coding sequence is TGTGCCAGCAGCCAATCCGGGCAGGGCTCCGAGCAGTACTTC. Translating gives CASSQSGQGSEQYF.

The sample holds one count of this clone. The chain employs TRBV11-1 and TRBJ2-7, with 7 nucleotides matching TRBD2. Germline trimming cut 4 bases from V and 2 bases from J; bases unmatched to any gene: 2. Germline-derived CDR1 and CDR2 are SGHAT and FQDESV (reference sequence). The CDR3 sequence is 13 residues long. This CDR3 is CASSSGLAYEQYF. CDR3 coding DNA: TGTGCCAGCAGCTCCGGACTAGCCTACGAGCAGTACTTC.

This sequence joins TRBV4-1 and TRBJ1-1; possibly TRBD1 for D (6 bases). The CDR3 is 16 residues long. Trimming took 0 bases from V and 1 from J, leaving 12 bases between them. Germline V gene lookup returns CDR1 MGHRA and CDR2 YSYEKL. The chain's CDR3 is CASSQDVHRANTEAFF. The CDR3 DNA sequence: TGCGCCAGCAGCCAAGACGTCCACAGGGCGAACACTGAAGCTTTCTTT.

The DNA of the CDR3 is TGTGCCAGCAGGTGGGGCTACCAAGAGACCCAGTACTTC. Its translation: CASRWGYQETQYF. The genes are TRBV7-9 and TRBJ2-5, with a weak D call TRBD1 (5 bases). Germline V gene data show CDR1 as SEHNR and CDR2 as FQNEAQ (reference sequence). CDR3 length: 13 amino acids. Trimming took 6 bases from V and 0 from J, leaving 8 bases between them.